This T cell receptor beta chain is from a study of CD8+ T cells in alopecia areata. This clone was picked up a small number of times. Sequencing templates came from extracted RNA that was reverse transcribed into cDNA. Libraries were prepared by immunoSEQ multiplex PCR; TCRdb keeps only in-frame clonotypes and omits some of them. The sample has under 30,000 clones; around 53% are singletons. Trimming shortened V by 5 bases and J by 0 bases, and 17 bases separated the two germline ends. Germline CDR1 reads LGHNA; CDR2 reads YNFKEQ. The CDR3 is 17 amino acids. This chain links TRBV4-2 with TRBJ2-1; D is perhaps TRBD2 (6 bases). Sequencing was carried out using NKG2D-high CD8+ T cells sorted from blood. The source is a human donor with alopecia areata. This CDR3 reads CASSITPGLPSYNEQFF. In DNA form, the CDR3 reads TGTGCCAGCAGCATCACCCCGGGACTCCCCTCCTACAATGAGCAGTTCTTC.